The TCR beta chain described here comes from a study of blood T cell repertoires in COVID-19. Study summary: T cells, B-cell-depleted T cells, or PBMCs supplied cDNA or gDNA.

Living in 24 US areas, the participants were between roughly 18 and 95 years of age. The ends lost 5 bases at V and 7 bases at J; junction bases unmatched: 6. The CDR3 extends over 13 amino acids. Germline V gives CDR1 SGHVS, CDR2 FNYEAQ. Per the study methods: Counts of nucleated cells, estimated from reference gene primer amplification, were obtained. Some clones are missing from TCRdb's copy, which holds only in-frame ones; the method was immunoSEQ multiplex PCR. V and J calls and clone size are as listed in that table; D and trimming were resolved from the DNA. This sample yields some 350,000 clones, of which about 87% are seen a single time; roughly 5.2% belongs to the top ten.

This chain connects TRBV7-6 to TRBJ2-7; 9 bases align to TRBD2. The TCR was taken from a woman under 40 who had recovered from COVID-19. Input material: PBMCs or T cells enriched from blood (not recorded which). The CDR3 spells CASSPLAGKEQYF. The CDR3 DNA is TGTGCCAGCAGCCCCCTAGCGGGGAAAGAGCAGTACTTC.